Listed below are T cell receptor beta chains from one sample, sequenced in a study of blood T cell repertoires in COVID-19. Sequenced by immunoSEQ multiplex PCR; TCRdb stores in-frame clones only, minus some. The data contain hundreds of thousands of clones, approximately 86% of them seen just once; the ten biggest clones take up 2% to 2.5%. The sequenced sample was peripheral blood. These receptors all come from a woman aged 25 to 39 who had recovered from COVID-19. CDR3s include the opening cysteine and the closing phenylalanine or tryptophan. A D gene is named only where the DNA matches it firmly. Clone size is not always given. Where it is, it says once, few, many or a class for expanded clones.

D gene: TRBD1
V gene: TRBV19
CDR3 length: 11
J gene: TRBJ1-2
clone size: few
CDR3 DNA: TGTGCCAGTCACAGGGGGCAGGGCTACACCTTC
CDR3 protein: CASHRGQGYTF

D gene: TRBD1
V gene: TRBV19
CDR3 length: 15
J gene: TRBJ2-2
clone size: few
CDR3 DNA: TGTGCCAGTAGTACGGGACAGGGAGCGGCCGGGGAGCTGTTTTTT
CDR3 protein: CASSTGQGAAGELFF

D gene: .
V gene: TRBV12-5
CDR3 length: 16
J gene: TRBJ1-5
clone size: .
CDR3 DNA: TGTGCTAGTGGTTTGGTCATGGGGGGGCCGGATCAGCCCCAGCATTTT
CDR3 protein: CASGLVMGGPDQPQHF

D gene: TRBD2
V gene: TRBV27
CDR3 length: 12
J gene: TRBJ2-1
clone size: .
CDR3 DNA: TGTGCCACGCTAGCGGGTTTAAATGAGCAGTTCTTC
CDR3 protein: CATLAGLNEQFF

D gene: TRBD1
V gene: TRBV25-1
CDR3 length: 17
J gene: TRBJ2-1
clone size: .
CDR3 DNA: TGTGCCAGCAGTGGATCCTCCCGGGACAGTTTCTTCAATGAGCAGTTCTTC
CDR3 protein: CASSGSSRDSFFNEQFF

D gene: .
V gene: TRBV18
CDR3 length: 15
J gene: TRBJ1-2
clone size: few
CDR3 DNA: TGTGCCAGCTCACCTTTGGCGGAACCGAGCCGGGGCTACACCTTC
CDR3 protein: CASSPLAEPSRGYTF

D gene: .
V gene: TRBV7-8
CDR3 length: 14
J gene: TRBJ1-1
clone size: .
CDR3 DNA: TGTGCCAGCAGCTTAGGGCGGGCGAACACTGAAGCTTTCTTT
CDR3 protein: CASSLGRANTEAFF

D gene: .
V gene: TRBV5-8
CDR3 length: 14
J gene: TRBJ1-2
clone size: few
CDR3 DNA: TGTGCCAGCACCAGATGGGCGGGAGACGATGGCTACACCTTC
CDR3 protein: CASTRWAGDDGYTF

D gene: TRBD1
V gene: TRBV11-2
CDR3 length: 13
J gene: TRBJ1-2
clone size: .
CDR3 DNA: TGTGCCAGCAGTCGGCCCAGGGGGGATGGCTACACCTTC
CDR3 protein: CASSRPRGDGYTF

D gene: .
V gene: TRBV27
CDR3 length: 13
J gene: TRBJ1-5
clone size: .
CDR3 DNA: TGTGCCAGCAGTTTTAATGGCAATCAGCCCCAGCATTTT
CDR3 protein: CASSFNGNQPQHF

D gene: .
V gene: TRBV16
CDR3 length: 13
J gene: TRBJ2-1
clone size: .
CDR3 DNA: TGTGCCAGCAGCCAGGAGGCAGGGGATGAGCAGTTCTTC
CDR3 protein: CASSQEAGDEQFF

D gene: .
V gene: TRBV25-1
CDR3 length: 12
J gene: TRBJ2-7
clone size: .
CDR3 DNA: TGTGCCAGCACAACAGCATTACGGAAGCAGTACTTC
CDR3 protein: CASTTALRKQYF

D gene: TRBD1
V gene: TRBV7-6
CDR3 length: 15
J gene: TRBJ1-4
clone size: .
CDR3 DNA: TGTGCCAGCAGCCTCAGACAGGGCACTAATGAAAAACTGTTTTTT
CDR3 protein: CASSLRQGTNEKLFF

D gene: TRBD2
V gene: TRBV5-4
CDR3 length: 14
J gene: TRBJ2-3
clone size: .
CDR3 DNA: TGTGCCAGCAGCTTGACTAGCGCGGAAGATACGCAGTATTTT
CDR3 protein: CASSLTSAEDTQYF

D gene: TRBD2
V gene: TRBV30
CDR3 length: 15
J gene: TRBJ2-2
clone size: .
CDR3 DNA: TGTGCCTGGAGTAGTGAGCGGGGCTCCGCCGGGGAGCTGTTTTTT
CDR3 protein: CAWSSERGSAGELFF

D gene: TRBD1
V gene: TRBV19
CDR3 length: 14
J gene: TRBJ1-2
clone size: .
CDR3 DNA: TGTGCCAGTACCACACAGGGGGTTGACTATGGCTACACCTTC
CDR3 protein: CASTTQGVDYGYTF

D gene: TRBD2
V gene: TRBV5-4
CDR3 length: 15
J gene: TRBJ2-1
clone size: .
CDR3 DNA: TGTGCCAGCAGCTTGGAACTAGCGGGGTACAATGAGCAGTTCTTC
CDR3 protein: CASSLELAGYNEQFF

D gene: .
V gene: TRBV28
CDR3 length: 16
J gene: TRBJ2-3
clone size: .
CDR3 DNA: TGTGCCAGCAGTTTTGAGATCCGAACAGGGATAGATACGCAGTATTTT
CDR3 protein: CASSFEIRTGIDTQYF

D gene: TRBD2
V gene: TRBV6-5
CDR3 length: 14
J gene: TRBJ2-1
clone size: .
CDR3 DNA: TGTGCCACAATGACTAGCGGGGGTTACAATGAGCAGTTCTTC
CDR3 protein: CATMTSGGYNEQFF

D gene: .
V gene: TRBV28
CDR3 length: 14
J gene: TRBJ1-4
clone size: .
CDR3 DNA: TGTGCCAGCAGTTTTACAGCGGGAGAAGAAAAACTGTTTTTT
CDR3 protein: CASSFTAGEEKLFF

D gene: TRBD2
V gene: TRBV2
CDR3 length: 14
J gene: TRBJ2-2
clone size: .
CDR3 DNA: TGTGCCAGCCGGGAGGGGGGTTACACCGGGGAGCTGTTTTTT
CDR3 protein: CASREGGYTGELFF

D gene: .
V gene: TRBV4-1
CDR3 length: 15
J gene: TRBJ2-3
clone size: .
CDR3 DNA: TGCGCCAGCAGCCTTACCCCGACAGGCACAGATACGCAGTATTTT
CDR3 protein: CASSLTPTGTDTQYF

D gene: .
V gene: TRBV5-4
CDR3 length: 13
J gene: TRBJ2-7
clone size: .
CDR3 DNA: TGTGCCAGCGGCCGGACTGGGCTCCTGGAGCAGTACTTC
CDR3 protein: CASGRTGLLEQYF

D gene: .
V gene: TRBV19
CDR3 length: 14
J gene: TRBJ1-4
clone size: .
CDR3 DNA: TGTGCCAGTAGTATAATTCGTTCTAATGAAAAACTGTTTTTT
CDR3 protein: CASSIIRSNEKLFF

D gene: .
V gene: TRBV7-2
CDR3 length: 11
J gene: TRBJ1-1
clone size: .
CDR3 DNA: TGTGCCAGCAGCTCCGGCACTGAAGCTTTCTTT
CDR3 protein: CASSSGTEAFF

D gene: .
V gene: TRBV10-3
CDR3 length: 14
J gene: TRBJ1-4
clone size: once
CDR3 DNA: TGTGCCATCAGCCCCGGACAGAAAAATGAAAAACTGTTTTTT
CDR3 protein: CAISPGQKNEKLFF

D gene: TRBD1
V gene: TRBV5-6
CDR3 length: 16
J gene: TRBJ1-1
clone size: .
CDR3 DNA: TGTGCCAGCAGCTTGGTTTTTAGGGGGCGTAGCACTGAAGCTTTCTTT
CDR3 protein: CASSLVFRGRSTEAFF

D gene: TRBD1
V gene: TRBV9
CDR3 length: 16
J gene: TRBJ1-3
clone size: .
CDR3 DNA: TGTGCCAGCAGCGTAGGGGGGACAGTGGCTGGAAACACCATATATTTT
CDR3 protein: CASSVGGTVAGNTIYF

D gene: TRBD1
V gene: TRBV4-2
CDR3 length: 17
J gene: TRBJ1-2
clone size: .
CDR3 DNA: TGTGCCAGCAGCCAAGATGCGAAGGGGAGGACAGGCCGTGGCTACACCTTC
CDR3 protein: CASSQDAKGRTGRGYTF

D gene: .
V gene: TRBV5-1
CDR3 length: 13
J gene: TRBJ1-1
clone size: .
CDR3 DNA: TGCGCCAGCAGCTTTAGTTGGAACACTGAAGCTTTCTTT
CDR3 protein: CASSFSWNTEAFF

D gene: TRBD2
V gene: TRBV5-5
CDR3 length: 13
J gene: TRBJ2-1
clone size: .
CDR3 DNA: TGTGCCAGCAGCTTGGCCGGGGGGAATGAGCAGTTCTTC
CDR3 protein: CASSLAGGNEQFF

D gene: TRBD1
V gene: TRBV24-1
CDR3 length: 16
J gene: TRBJ2-7
clone size: .
CDR3 DNA: TGTGCCACCAGTGATTCCGGACAGGGAACCTCCTACGAGCAGTACTTC
CDR3 protein: CATSDSGQGTSYEQYF

D gene: TRBD1
V gene: TRBV2
CDR3 length: 13
J gene: TRBJ1-2
clone size: .
CDR3 DNA: TGTGCCAGCAGTACAGAGGGGGCCGGTGGCTACACCTTC
CDR3 protein: CASSTEGAGGYTF

D gene: TRBD2
V gene: TRBV7-2
CDR3 length: 18
J gene: TRBJ2-1
clone size: .
CDR3 DNA: TGTGCCAGCAGCTCCGGAAAGGGACTAGCGGGGGCGGGCAATGAGCAGTTCTTC
CDR3 protein: CASSSGKGLAGAGNEQFF

D gene: .
V gene: TRBV5-6
CDR3 length: 14
J gene: TRBJ2-5
clone size: .
CDR3 DNA: TGTGCCAGCAGTCCTATCTGGGCGGGCGAGACCCAGTACTTC
CDR3 protein: CASSPIWAGETQYF

D gene: .
V gene: TRBV14
CDR3 length: 14
J gene: TRBJ2-7
clone size: .
CDR3 DNA: TGTGCCAGCAGCCAAGATAGAGGTTACGAGCGGCAGTACTTC
CDR3 protein: CASSQDRGYERQYF

D gene: .
V gene: TRBV2
CDR3 length: 15
J gene: TRBJ2-6
clone size: .
CDR3 DNA: TGTGCCAGCACCGGACTGCCCCCTGGGGCCAACGTCCTGACTTTC
CDR3 protein: CASTGLPPGANVLTF

D gene: .
V gene: TRBV2
CDR3 length: 15
J gene: TRBJ2-2
clone size: .
CDR3 DNA: TGTGCCAGCAGTGATCGGCAGGGGCGCACCGGGGAGCTGTTTTTT
CDR3 protein: CASSDRQGRTGELFF

D gene: TRBD2
V gene: TRBV7-2
CDR3 length: 16
J gene: TRBJ2-7
clone size: .
CDR3 DNA: TGTGCCAGCAGCTTAGGGTCTAGCGGGCCACCCTACGAGCAGTACTTC
CDR3 protein: CASSLGSSGPPYEQYF

D gene: TRBD1
V gene: TRBV4-2
CDR3 length: 15
J gene: TRBJ1-4
clone size: .
CDR3 DNA: TGTGCCAGCAGCCAAGAGAACAGGGGGCGGCAAAAACTGTTTTTT
CDR3 protein: CASSQENRGRQKLFF

D gene: TRBD1
V gene: TRBV29-1
CDR3 length: 14
J gene: TRBJ1-3
clone size: few
CDR3 DNA: TGCAGCGTGGGGGACAGGGGAGCTGGAAACACCATATATTTT
CDR3 protein: CSVGDRGAGNTIYF

D gene: TRBD1
V gene: TRBV28
CDR3 length: 15
J gene: TRBJ1-1
clone size: .
CDR3 DNA: TGTGCCAGCAGGGGACAGGGATCGGGAAGCACTGAAGCTTTCTTT
CDR3 protein: CASRGQGSGSTEAFF

D gene: .
V gene: TRBV11-2
CDR3 length: 15
J gene: TRBJ2-7
clone size: .
CDR3 DNA: TGTGCCAGCAGCTTAGCGGGAGTCCTGGGCTACGAGCAGTACTTC
CDR3 protein: CASSLAGVLGYEQYF

D gene: .
V gene: TRBV28
CDR3 length: 10
J gene: TRBJ2-1
clone size: .
CDR3 DNA: TGTGCCAGCCAAAGCGGTGAGCAGTTCTTC
CDR3 protein: CASQSGEQFF

D gene: TRBD1
V gene: TRBV7-9
CDR3 length: 14
J gene: TRBJ1-2
clone size: .
CDR3 DNA: TGTGCCAGCAGCTTAGATAGACAGGGGAATGGCTACACCTTC
CDR3 protein: CASSLDRQGNGYTF

D gene: .
V gene: TRBV28
CDR3 length: 15
J gene: TRBJ2-7
clone size: .
CDR3 DNA: TGTGCCAGCAGTTTATCGGGCAGGGGAGTAACCGAGCAGTACTTC
CDR3 protein: CASSLSGRGVTEQYF